The 6 T cell receptor beta chains below were found in one sample sequenced in a study of blood T cell repertoires in COVID-19. Clones were sequenced by immunoSEQ multiplex PCR, and TCRdb holds only the in-frame ones, with some missing. The repertoire includes 80,000 to 100,000 clones, around 88% of them detected once, and about 1.9% sits in the top ten. Sequenced input: peripheral blood. Every receptor here comes from a man in his fifties or sixties with COVID-19, enrolled during active disease.

The chain employs TRBV10-3 and TRBJ2-2; D gene ambiguous. Deletions cut 2 bases from V and 5 bases from J, with 6 bases between. The CDR3 sequence is 13 residues long. In germline, CDR1 is ENHRY, CDR2 SYGVKD. The CDR3 here is CAISEKRTGELFF. CDR3 coding DNA: TGTGCCATCAGTGAGAAGAGGACCGGGGAGCTGTTTTTT.

J is TRBJ1-1 and V is TRBV28; D not resolved. The CDR3 loop spans 11 amino acids. The ends were cut back, 4 bases at V and 11 bases at J, with 11 bases in the middle. Germline CDR1 reads MDHEN; CDR2 reads SYDVKM. The DNA for the CDR3 is TGTGCCAGCAGTTCCGGGTCCCGCGCTTTCTTT. It yields the protein CASSSGSRAFF.

The V gene is TRBV2, the J gene TRBJ1-4, with 7 positions matching TRBD1. This CDR3 comprises 15 residues. Germline V gene lookup returns CDR1 SNHLY and CDR2 FYNNEI. Germline trimming cut 5 bases from V and 0 bases from J; bases unmatched to any gene: 3. The CDR3 nucleotides are TGTGCCAGCAGTCGACAGGGATCAACTAATGAAAAACTGTTTTTT. Protein sequence: CASSRQGSTNEKLFF.

V and J are TRBV6-4 and TRBJ2-2; TRBD2 matches 8 bases. Germline CDR1 and CDR2: MRHNA and SNTAGT. CDR3 length: 15 residues. J lost 4 bases, V lost 6 bases, and 7 bases had no gene match. The CDR3 reads CASSPGLEATGELFF. As DNA, the CDR3 is TGTGCCAGCAGCCCGGGACTAGAGGCCACCGGGGAGCTGTTTTTT.

The V and J genes are TRBV27 and TRBJ2-7; D remains ambiguous. The CDR3 extends over 14 amino acids. V lost 11 bases, J lost 0 bases, and 17 bases lay in between. Germline CDR1 and CDR2: MNHEY and SMNVEV (reference sequence). The CDR3 nucleotides read TGTGCCCTAAAACCAACCAGCGCCTCCTACGAGCAGTACTTC. Amino acids: CALKPTSASYEQYF.

This clone was seen once. The V and J genes are TRBV7-3 and TRBJ1-1; D is possibly TRBD1 (6 bases). The CDR3 runs 14 residues. From germline, CDR1 is SGHTA and CDR2 FQGTGA. Between the trimmed V and J ends, which lost 5 bases and 5 bases, there was a span of 15 bases. The CDR3 coding sequence is TGTGCCAGCAGCCTACAGGGACGGACTACTGAAGCTTTCTTT. Encoded protein: CASSLQGRTTEAFF. Full variable domain (remainder filled in from reference TRBV7-3 and TRBJ1-1): GAGVSQTPSNKVTEKGKYVELRCDPISGHTALYWYRQSLGQGPEFLIYFQGTGAADDSGLPNDRFFAVRPEGSVSTLKIQRTERGDSAVYLCASSLQGRTTEAFFGQGTRLTVV.